This T cell receptor (beta chain) emerged from a study of T-cell reconstitution after alpha-beta-depleted transplantation in children. Germline V CDR1 and CDR2: MNHNS, SASEGT. The V end was cut by 0 bases, the J end by 5 bases, with 16 bases between. The length of the CDR3 is 16 residues. Unique molecular identifiers featured in how the TCRbeta library was prepared. TCRdb re-called the PCR reads through MiXCR, storing one row per CDR3 protein. Of around 200,000 distinct CDR3 sequences in the sample, over 5.5% were seen once. This clonotype was counted only a few times. The input for sequencing was PBMCs from the stem cell graft donor, taken from the stem cell graft. The origin of this receptor is a human donor who donated a stem cell graft to a child with Wiskott-Aldrich syndrome. This chain links TRBV6-1 with TRBJ1-2, with a possible D match to TRBD1 (6 bases). The CDR3 reads CASSEALGGAGYGYTF. For the CDR3, the DNA is TGTGCCAGCAGTGAAGCGCTCGGGGGCGCGGGGTATGGCTACACCTTC.